What follows are 21 T cell receptor beta chains derived from one specimen sequenced in a study of blood T cells in healthy people across ages. The use of a sample-barcoded 5' primer and a J-beta primer mix characterized a second PCR of roughly 7 to 11 cycles. TCRdb reprocessed the 5' RACE reads via MiXCR and lists one record per CDR3 protein. The repertoire has under 2,000,000 distinct CDR3 sequences, approximately 50% of them found once; the top ten carry more than 2%. The sequenced material came from blood. These receptors all come from a middle-aged woman in good health.

The J gene is TRBJ2-1, the V gene TRBV29-1; D remains ambiguous. CDR1 SQVTM and CDR2 ANQGSEA come from the germline V gene. The V and J ends lost 1 base and 0 bases respectively, with 19 bases between them. The CDR3 is 18 residues long. CDR3 DNA sequence: TGCAGCGTTGAAGGTATTCCCATGGCTTTGGGCTCCTACAATGAGCAGTTCTTC. Protein sequence: CSVEGIPMALGSYNEQFF.

This chain joins TRBV7-2 and TRBJ1-2; 7 bases agree with TRBD1. This CDR3 has 14 residues. Unmatched junction bases numbered 6, after V lost 4 bases and J lost 4 bases. Germline lookup yields CDR1 SGHTA and CDR2 FQGNSA. CDR3 amino acids: CASSSPDRSYGYTF. The CDR3 bases are TGTGCCAGCAGCTCCCCGGACAGGAGCTATGGCTACACCTTC.

This clonotype came up many times. The rearrangement uses TRBV24-1 and TRBJ2-1, with TRBD2 matching 9 bases. Germline lookup yields CDR1 KGHDR and CDR2 SFDVKD. This CDR3 has 13 residues. V shed 6 bases and J 8 bases; nucleotides not matched to a gene: 4. Here the CDR3 reads CATSLAGRYEQFF. CDR3 DNA sequence: TGTGCCACCAGTCTAGCGGGGAGGTATGAGCAGTTCTTC.

A note on this clonotype: One end of the junction fails to match germline, which may point to a read error. This chain uses TRBV27 with TRBJ1-4; the D is unclear. The CDR3 runs to 14 residues. The germline V gene has CDR1 MNHEY and CDR2 SMNVEV (reference sequence). The CDR3 nucleotides read TGTGCTAGCAGCCTGACTTGGGGTAATGAAAAACTGTTTTTT. Residues: CASSLTWGNEKLFF.

V and J are TRBV11-2 and TRBJ2-5; the D is unclear. Trimming shortened V by 5 bases and J by 3 bases, and 13 bases separated the two germline ends. Per the germline V gene, CDR1 is SGHAT and CDR2 is FQNNGV. The CDR3 extends over 14 amino acids. The CDR3 is CASSHHSEKETQYF. The DNA of the CDR3 is TGTGCCAGCAGCCACCACTCGGAAAAAGAGACCCAGTACTTC.

The chain joins TRBV28 to TRBJ1-1; D is possibly TRBD1 (6 bases). The CDR3 is 12 amino acids. The germline V gene has CDR1 MDHEN and CDR2 SYDVKM. The V and J ends lost 7 bases and 10 bases respectively, with 16 bases between them. The CDR3 DNA follows: TGTGCCAGCATCGACCCCACAGGGTTAGCTTTCTTT. Translation gives CASIDPTGLAFF.

The rearrangement links TRBV7-9 to TRBJ2-7; D not resolved. The ends were cut back, 5 bases at V and 8 bases at J, with 10 bases in the middle. Germline lookup yields CDR1 SEHNR and CDR2 FQNEAQ (reference sequence). This CDR3 region has 11 residues. The CDR3 coding sequence is TGTGCCAGCAGCGTCGATATGAAGCAGTACTTC. Protein product: CASSVDMKQYF.

This clonotype was seen a few times. This chain connects TRBV20-1 to TRBJ2-7; a weak D match, TRBD2 (6 bases). V was trimmed by 6 bases and J by 4 bases, leaving 13 bases between them. The CDR3 runs to 12 residues. Germline values: CDR1 DFQATT, CDR2 SNEGSKA (reference sequence). In DNA form, the CDR3 reads TGCAGTGCCGCGACTAGAATTTACGAGCAGTACTTC. Protein sequence: CSAATRIYEQYF.

The V gene is TRBV4-2, the J gene TRBJ1-1; no firm D call. The length of the CDR3 is 15 residues. Trimming took off 0 bases at V and 7 bases at J, with 15 bases between the two ends. Germline V gives CDR1 LGHNA, CDR2 YNFKEQ. CDR3 sequence: CASSQDHRGAREAFF. The CDR3 nucleotides read TGTGCCAGCAGCCAAGATCATCGAGGAGCCCGTGAAGCTTTCTTT.

The chain recombines TRBV2 with TRBJ1-2, with D unclear. Deletions cut 6 bases from V and 3 bases from J, with 20 bases between. CDR3 length equals 16 residues. Germline V gene lookup returns CDR1 SNHLY and CDR2 FYNNEI. CDR3 coding DNA: TGTGCCAGCAGCTCTGTGAGGGCCCCAGCCCACTATGGCTACACCTTC. Residues: CASSSVRAPAHYGYTF.

V usage is TRBV5-5 and J usage is TRBJ2-5; D gene unclear. The CDR3 extends over 14 amino acids. Germline values: CDR1 SGHKS, CDR2 YYEKEE (reference sequence). V lost 2 bases and J lost 2, with 10 bases in between. In nucleotides, the CDR3 is TGTGCCAGCAGCTTAAGGGTTGGGCAAGAGACCCAGTACTTC. Translating it yields CASSLRVGQETQYF.

With respect to this clonotype: This sequence may be a read error, since a much larger clone differs from it by one base. The rearrangement joins TRBV20-1 to TRBJ2-1; D call uncertain. Germline V gives CDR1 DFQATT, CDR2 SNEGSKA (reference sequence). The V end lost 7 bases, the J end lost 2 bases, and 12 bases lay between the germline ends. The CDR3 extends over 13 amino acids. The CDR3 here is CSVSDQAYNEQFF. The CDR3 DNA follows: TGCAGTGTTAGTGACCAGGCCTACAATGAGCAGTTCTTC.

This clonotype was counted only a few times. This chain uses TRBV4-3 with TRBJ2-3, with D perhaps matching TRBD1 (5 bases). The germline CDR1 and CDR2 sequences are LGHNA and YSLEER. V was trimmed by 1 base and J by 4 bases, leaving 12 bases between them. The CDR3 length is 15 residues. CDR3 in amino acids: CASSQVAGNPDTQYF. The CDR3, as DNA: TGCGCCAGCAGCCAAGTAGCAGGGAACCCAGATACGCAGTATTTT.

The V call is TRBV5-1, the J call TRBJ1-1; a possible D gene is TRBD1 (6 bases). The ends were cut back, 0 bases at V and 5 bases at J, with 17 bases in the middle. Looked up from germline, CDR1 is SGHRS and CDR2 is YFSETQ. CDR3 length equals 16 residues. CDR3 nucleotides: TGCGCCAGCAGCTTGGTGGGGGCAGGAGGTCATACTGAAGCTTTCTTT. Its protein is CASSLVGAGGHTEAFF.

The J gene is TRBJ2-5, the V gene TRBV7-2; 8 nucleotides match TRBD1. The J segment lost 3 bases and the V segment lost 4 bases, leaving 7 bases of the junction unmatched. Germline CDR1 and CDR2: SGHTA and FQGNSA. This CDR3 comprises 15 residues. Here the CDR3 DNA reads TGTGCCAGCAGCTCAGGACAGGGCAGGGAAGAGACCCAGTACTTC. Its protein product is CASSSGQGREETQYF.

A few counts support this clonotype. The V and J genes are TRBV11-2 and TRBJ2-1; no firm D call. This CDR3 region has 16 residues. V was trimmed by 5 bases and J by 8 bases, leaving 22 bases between them. Germline V CDR1 and CDR2: SGHAT, FQNNGV. CDR3 sequence (DNA): TGTGCCAGCAGCGATAACGATAGTGGGAATTTGCATGAGCAGTTCTTC. It codes for CASSDNDSGNLHEQFF.

This clonotype was picked up one time. The chain couples TRBV4-2 to TRBJ1-2; no reliable D call. CDR3 length equals 12 residues. Between the trimmed V and J ends, which lost 6 bases and 6 bases, there was a span of 11 bases. Germline-derived CDR1 and CDR2 are LGHNA and YNFKEQ. This CDR3 reads CASRGGMDGYTF. In DNA, the CDR3 is TGTGCCAGCAGGGGTGGCATGGATGGCTACACCTTC.

At least ten counts were recorded for this clonotype. This rearrangement joins TRBV29-1 to TRBJ2-5, with 8 nucleotides matching TRBD1. The CDR3 has 13 residues. V gave up 7 bases and J gave up 8 bases; unmatched junction bases: 12. CDR1 and CDR2 (germline): SQVTM, ANQGSEA. CDR3 sequence: CSGDRGSLGTQYF. For the CDR3, the DNA is TGCAGCGGCGACAGGGGATCACTGGGAACCCAGTACTTC.

The chain carries TRBV29-1 and TRBJ2-3; no clear D. Germline CDR1 reads SQVTM; CDR2 reads ANQGSEA. Trimming took off 6 bases at V and 9 bases at J, with 19 bases between the two ends. CDR3 length: 13 amino acids. The CDR3 nucleotides are TGCAGCGTGATCACCCCAAGAGTAGAGACGCAGTATTTT. Translation gives CSVITPRVETQYF.

Regarding this clonotype: It may be a read error: a sequence one base away is much more abundant. The gene calls are TRBV29-1 and TRBJ2-1; D possibly corresponds to TRBD2 (5 bases). Looked up from germline, CDR1 is SQVTM and CDR2 is ANQGSEA. Trimming stripped 7 bases from V and 13 bases from J, with 20 bases between. CDR3 length: 12 residues. The CDR3 sequence is CSAAISGETQFF. The CDR3 DNA reads as TGCAGCGCTGCGATCAGCGGTGAGACCCAGTTCTTC.

The V and J genes are TRBV9 and TRBJ1-1; a possible D gene is TRBD1 (6 bases). Germline V gives CDR1 SGDLS, CDR2 YYNGEE. This CDR3 is built from 14 residues. V lost 1 base, J lost 4 bases, and 11 bases lay in between. The CDR3 here is CASSVPGEGTEAFF. The CDR3 DNA sequence: TGTGCCAGCAGCGTACCAGGGGAAGGCACTGAAGCTTTCTTT.